The 23 T cell receptor beta chains given below trace back to one sample, sequenced in a study of shared clonotypes between healthy human individuals. Some clones are missing from TCRdb's copy, which holds only in-frame ones; the method was immunoSEQ multiplex PCR. Of about 700,000 clones in the sample, 92% were seen once. Naive CD8 cells lacked CD45RO, underwent positive selection for CCR7 and left out terminally differentiated effector memory CD45RA+ cells. Input material: naive CD8+ T cells sorted from blood. These receptors all come from a man younger than 40 in good health.

The chain couples TRBV5-5 to TRBJ2-3; D is possibly TRBD1 or TRBD2 (5 bases each). The V gene's germline CDR1 is SGHKS and CDR2 YYEKEE (reference sequence). Trimming shortened V by 3 bases and J by 6 bases, and 14 bases separated the two germline ends. The CDR3 is made up of 14 amino acids. The CDR3 is CASSSGPWADTQYF. CDR3 sequence (DNA): TGTGCCAGCAGCTCGGGGCCCTGGGCGGATACGCAGTATTTT.

This chain joins TRBV18 and TRBJ2-3; no definite D call. This CDR3 contains 16 residues. With 0 bases removed from V and 0 bases from J, the gap between germline ends came to 10 bases. Germline-derived CDR1 and CDR2 are KGHSH and LQKENI. The CDR3 is CASSPPRGSSTDTQYF. The CDR3 nucleotides are TGTGCCAGCTCACCACCCCGAGGCAGTAGCACAGATACGCAGTATTTT.

This clone turned up a few times. The CDR3 sequence is CASSDLITDTQYF. The CDR3 region has the DNA TGCGCCAGCAGTGACCTAATCACAGATACGCAGTATTTT. The chain recombines TRBV10-1 with TRBJ2-3; D not resolved. The CDR3 consists of 13 residues. Deletions cut 3 bases from V and 2 bases from J, with 6 bases between. Per germline, CDR1 WNHNN and CDR2 SYGVQD (reference sequence).

J is TRBJ2-3 and V is TRBV9; 9 bases fit TRBD2. Per the germline V gene, CDR1 is SGDLS and CDR2 is YYNGEE. This CDR3 has 17 residues. The ends lost 0 bases at V and 3 bases at J; junction bases unmatched: 8. CDR3 protein: CASSVDLELAGTDTQYF. The CDR3 DNA is TGTGCCAGCAGCGTAGATCTGGAACTAGCGGGTACAGATACGCAGTATTTT. Variable domain in full (rest from reference TRBV9 and TRBJ2-3): DSGVTQTPKHLITATGQRVTLRCSPRSGDLSVYWYQQSLDQGLQFLIQYYNGEERAKGNILERFSAQQFPDLHSELNLSSLELGDSALYFCASSVDLELAGTDTQYFGPGTRLTVL.

The rearrangement joins TRBV10-2 to TRBJ2-1; 11 bases are shared with TRBD2. The junction had 8 bases not matched to a gene; V was cut back by 6 bases and J by 10 bases. CDR1 and CDR2 (germline): WSHSY, SAAADI. The CDR3 sequence is 14 residues long. Here the CDR3 reads CASRGTSGHGEQFF. The DNA for the CDR3 is TGCGCCAGCAGGGGGACTAGCGGCCATGGGGAGCAGTTCTTC.

The V and J genes are TRBV14 and TRBJ1-1; D may be TRBD1 (6 bases). This CDR3 is 16 amino acids long. Germline assignment: CDR1 SGHDN and CDR2 FVKESK. V was trimmed by 2 bases and J by 5 bases, leaving 18 bases between them. CDR3 in DNA: TGTGCCAGCAGCCAAATCGGTCCAGGGGCCGGAACTGAAGCTTTCTTT. Translation: CASSQIGPGAGTEAFF.

This chain joins TRBV28 and TRBJ1-5; D is perhaps TRBD1 (5 bases). Germline V CDR1 and CDR2: MDHEN, SYDVKM. The CDR3 is made up of 14 amino acids. V dropped 5 bases and J dropped 5 bases, with 13 bases sitting between them. The CDR3: CASSMGTKDQPQHF. The DNA for the CDR3 is TGTGCCAGCAGTATGGGGACGAAGGATCAGCCCCAGCATTTT.

The chain has TRBV7-9 and TRBJ1-2; D is ambiguous. V was pared by 4 bases and J by 6 bases, with 18 bases between. Germline CDR1 and CDR2: SEHNR and FQNEAQ (reference sequence). The CDR3 loop spans 15 amino acids. Written as DNA, the CDR3 is TGTGCCAGCAGCTACGACGGATCCCCAAATCATGGCTACACCTTC. It encodes CASSYDGSPNHGYTF.

This chain links TRBV4-2 with TRBJ2-7; 8 bases align to TRBD2. The CDR3 has 16 residues. J gave up 2 bases and V 0 bases, and 6 bases lay outside the gene matches. Germline loops: CDR1 LGHNA, CDR2 YNFKEQ. CDR3 nucleotide sequence: TGTGCCAGCAGCCAAGAGTCCACTAGCGGAGCCTACGAGCAGTACTTC. Translation gives CASSQESTSGAYEQYF.

V usage is TRBV9 and J usage is TRBJ2-7, with 9 positions matching TRBD1. The ends lost 9 bases at V and 2 bases at J; junction bases unmatched: 6. The CDR3 totals 13 residues. Per the germline V gene, CDR1 is SGDLS and CDR2 is YYNGEE. The CDR3: CAIGTGTPYEQYF. The DNA for the CDR3 is TGTGCCATCGGGACAGGGACCCCCTACGAGCAGTACTTC.

The chain recombines TRBV27 with TRBJ2-7; 11 positions match TRBD1. The CDR3 has 13 amino acids. Germline-derived CDR1 and CDR2 are MNHEY and SMNVEV (reference sequence). Germline trimming cut 7 bases from V and 5 bases from J; bases unmatched to any gene: 4. This chain's CDR3 is CASTEGQGDEQYF. The CDR3 DNA follows: TGTGCCAGCACAGAGGGACAGGGGGACGAGCAGTACTTC.

The chain is built from TRBV7-8 and TRBJ2-7; tentative D call: TRBD1 (5 bases). The CDR3 has 16 amino acids. Trimming cost V 5 bases and J 0 bases, with 17 bases left between them. In germline, CDR1 is SGHVS, CDR2 FQNEAQ. CDR3 bases: TGTGCCAGCAGCCCCCAATGGGGCCAAAGCTCCTACGAGCAGTACTTC. Protein product: CASSPQWGQSSYEQYF. The full variable domain, with the rest looked up from reference TRBV7-8 and TRBJ2-7, is GAGVSQSPRYKVAKRGQDVALRCDPISGHVSLFWYQQALGQGPEFLTYFQNEAQLDKSGLPSDRFFAERPEGSVSTLKIQRTQQEDSAVYLCASSPQWGQSSYEQYFGPGTRLTVT.

This clone has only one observation. The V call is TRBV27, the J call TRBJ2-3, with 9 bases matching TRBD2. The CDR3 contains 16 residues. J lost 1 base, V lost 6 bases, and 8 bases had no gene match. Germline V CDR1 and CDR2: MNHEY, SMNVEV (reference sequence). DNA of the CDR3: TGTGCCAGCAGCCTCTTATGGACTAGCGGCACAGATACGCAGTATTTT. This codes for CASSLLWTSGTDTQYF.

V usage is TRBV27 and J usage is TRBJ1-2; D unresolved. This CDR3 is built from 13 residues. CDR1 is MNHEY, CDR2 SMNVEV, per germline (reference sequence). Trimming shortened V by 6 bases and J by 4 bases, and 12 bases separated the two germline ends. CDR3 protein: CASSPSGSYGYTF. For the CDR3, the DNA is TGTGCCAGCAGCCCCAGCGGAAGCTATGGCTACACCTTC.

The chain carries TRBV29-1 and TRBJ2-1; D not resolved. The CDR3 is 13 residues long. Trimming took 4 bases from V and 0 from J, leaving 7 bases between them. Germline-derived CDR1 and CDR2 are SQVTM and ANQGSEA. The CDR3 DNA reads TGCAGCGTTGTCCAAGTCTCCTACAATGAGCAGTTCTTC. This translates into CSVVQVSYNEQFF.

This chain connects TRBV27 to TRBJ2-5; D possibly corresponds to TRBD1 (6 bases). V was pared by 6 bases and J by 4 bases, with 15 bases between. This CDR3 comprises 14 residues. CDR1 and CDR2 (germline): MNHEY, SMNVEV (reference sequence). The CDR3 sequence: CASSPGARIETQYF. CDR3 in DNA: TGTGCCAGCAGCCCAGGGGCAAGGATAGAGACCCAGTACTTC.

CDR3: CASSPGQGARQETQYF. CDR3 bases: TGTGCCAGCAGTCCGGGACAGGGGGCGCGACAAGAGACCCAGTACTTC. The chain is built from TRBV28 and TRBJ2-5; 12 nucleotides line up with TRBD1. CDR1 MDHEN and CDR2 SYDVKM come from the germline V gene. This CDR3 comprises 16 residues. J lost 2 bases, V lost 5 bases, and 6 bases had no gene match.

This chain connects TRBV5-4 to TRBJ2-7; tentatively, D is TRBD2 (5 bases). The ends were cut back, 3 bases at V and 0 bases at J, with 13 bases in the middle. Germline CDR1 reads SGHNT; CDR2 reads YYREEE (reference sequence). CDR3 length: 15 residues. Here the CDR3 reads CASSSSGTSSYEQYF. The DNA of the CDR3 is TGTGCCAGCAGCTCGAGCGGTACTAGCTCCTACGAGCAGTACTTC.

The V gene is TRBV7-9, the J gene TRBJ2-7; D is possibly TRBD2 (5 bases). V was cut by 4 bases and J by 0 bases, with 16 bases left in between. Per germline, CDR1 SEHNR and CDR2 FQNEAQ (reference sequence). This CDR3 has 16 residues. CDR3: CASSSEAVTASYEQYF. Here the CDR3 DNA reads TGTGCCAGCAGCTCTGAAGCGGTTACGGCCTCCTACGAGCAGTACTTC.

This chain connects TRBV20-1 to TRBJ1-2; D remains ambiguous. V was pared by 3 bases and J by 6 bases, with 5 bases between. The CDR3 consists of 10 residues. Germline V gives CDR1 DFQATT, CDR2 SNEGSKA (reference sequence). The CDR3 sequence is CSASEDGYTF. DNA for the CDR3: TGCAGTGCTAGTGAAGATGGCTACACCTTC.

The V call is TRBV27, the J call TRBJ2-5; the D gene is possibly TRBD1 (6 bases). V lost 6 bases and J 5 bases, leaving 13 bases between the germline ends. Germline assignment: CDR1 MNHEY and CDR2 SMNVEV (reference sequence). The CDR3 contains 13 residues. The CDR3 here is CASSTRGFETQYF. DNA for the CDR3: TGTGCCAGCAGCACAAGGGGGTTTGAGACCCAGTACTTC.

The chain uses TRBV5-1 and TRBJ2-5; 7 nucleotides align to TRBD2. Germline V gives CDR1 SGHRS, CDR2 YFSETQ. With 4 bases clipped from V and 2 bases from J, the junction kept 8 bases outside the gene matches. CDR3 size: 15 residues. CDR3 nucleotides: TGCGCCAGCAGCCCGAGACTAGCCTCGCAAGAGACCCAGTACTTC. As protein: CASSPRLASQETQYF. Full variable domain (outside the CDR3, taken from reference TRBV5-1 and TRBJ2-5): KAGVTQTPRYLIKTRGQQVTLSCSPISGHRSVSWYQQTPGQGLQFLFEYFSETQRNKGNFPGRFSGRQFSNSRSEMNVSTLELGDSALYLCASSPRLASQETQYFGPGTRLLVL.

V usage is TRBV27 and J usage is TRBJ2-6; possibly TRBD2 for D (5 bases). The CDR3 has 14 residues. Germline lookup yields CDR1 MNHEY and CDR2 SMNVEV (reference sequence). V lost 3 bases to trimming and J lost 3 bases, with 6 bases between them. CDR3 loop: CASSLAGGANVLTF. DNA for the CDR3: TGTGCCAGCAGTTTGGCGGGTGGGGCCAACGTCCTGACTTTC.